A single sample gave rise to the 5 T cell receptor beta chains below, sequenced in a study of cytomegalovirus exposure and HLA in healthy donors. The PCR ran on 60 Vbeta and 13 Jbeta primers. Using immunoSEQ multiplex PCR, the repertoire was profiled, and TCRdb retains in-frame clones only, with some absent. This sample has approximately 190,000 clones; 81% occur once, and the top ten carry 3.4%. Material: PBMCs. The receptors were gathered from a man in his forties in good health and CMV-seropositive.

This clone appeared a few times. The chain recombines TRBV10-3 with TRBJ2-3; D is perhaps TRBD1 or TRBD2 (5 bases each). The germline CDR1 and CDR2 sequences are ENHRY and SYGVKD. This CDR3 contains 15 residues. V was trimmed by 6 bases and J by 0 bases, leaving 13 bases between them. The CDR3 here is CAISEGPTSTDTQYF. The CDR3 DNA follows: TGTGCCATCAGCGAGGGGCCTACTAGCACAGATACGCAGTATTTT.

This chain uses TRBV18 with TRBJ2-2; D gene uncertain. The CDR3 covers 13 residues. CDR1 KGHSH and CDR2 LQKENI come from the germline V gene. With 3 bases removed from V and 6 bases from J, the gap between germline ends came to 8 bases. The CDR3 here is CASSPANPGELFF. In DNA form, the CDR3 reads TGTGCCAGCTCACCGGCCAACCCCGGGGAGCTGTTTTTT.

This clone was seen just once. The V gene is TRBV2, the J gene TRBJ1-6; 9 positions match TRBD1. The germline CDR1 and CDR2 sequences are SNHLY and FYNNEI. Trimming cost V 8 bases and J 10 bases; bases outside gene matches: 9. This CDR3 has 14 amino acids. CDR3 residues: CASGSGQGWSPLHF. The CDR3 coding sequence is TGTGCCAGCGGGTCGGGACAGGGTTGGTCACCCCTCCACTTT.

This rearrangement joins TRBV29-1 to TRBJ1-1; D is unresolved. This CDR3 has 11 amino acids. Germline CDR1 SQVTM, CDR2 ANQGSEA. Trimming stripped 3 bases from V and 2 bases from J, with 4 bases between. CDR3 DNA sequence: TGCAGCGTTGACTATAACACTGAAGCTTTCTTT. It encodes CSVDYNTEAFF.

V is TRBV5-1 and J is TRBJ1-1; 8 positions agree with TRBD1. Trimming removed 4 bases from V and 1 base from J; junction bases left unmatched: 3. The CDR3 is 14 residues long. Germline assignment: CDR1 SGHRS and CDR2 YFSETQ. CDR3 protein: CASSTGQGNTEAFF. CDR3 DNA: TGCGCCAGCAGCACCGGACAGGGGAACACTGAAGCTTTCTTT.